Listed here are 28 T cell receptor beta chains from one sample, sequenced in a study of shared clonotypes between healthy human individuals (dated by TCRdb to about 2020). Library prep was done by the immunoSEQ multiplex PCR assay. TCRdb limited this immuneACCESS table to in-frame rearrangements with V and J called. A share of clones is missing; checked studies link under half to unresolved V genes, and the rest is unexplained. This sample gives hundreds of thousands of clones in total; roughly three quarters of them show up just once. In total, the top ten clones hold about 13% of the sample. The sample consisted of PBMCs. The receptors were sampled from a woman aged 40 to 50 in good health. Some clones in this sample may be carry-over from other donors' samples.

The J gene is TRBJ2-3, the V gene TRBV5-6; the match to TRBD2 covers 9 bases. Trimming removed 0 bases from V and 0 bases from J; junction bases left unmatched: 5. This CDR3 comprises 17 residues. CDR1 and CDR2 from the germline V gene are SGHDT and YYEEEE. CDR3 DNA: TGTGCCAGCAGCTTGGGGGCGGGAGGGTATAGCACAGATACGCAGTATTTT. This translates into CASSLGAGGYSTDTQYF.

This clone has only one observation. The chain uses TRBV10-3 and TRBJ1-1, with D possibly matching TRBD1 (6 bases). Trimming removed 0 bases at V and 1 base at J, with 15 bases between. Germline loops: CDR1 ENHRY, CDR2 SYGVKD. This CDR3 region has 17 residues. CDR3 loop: CAISESPHGRGNTEAFF. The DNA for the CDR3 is TGTGCCATCAGTGAGTCTCCACACGGCAGGGGGAACACTGAAGCTTTCTTT.

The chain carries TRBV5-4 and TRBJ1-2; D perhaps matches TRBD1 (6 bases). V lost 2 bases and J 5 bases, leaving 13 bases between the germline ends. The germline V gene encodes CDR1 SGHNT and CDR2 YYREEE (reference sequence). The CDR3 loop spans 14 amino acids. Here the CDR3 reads CASSFPGQSYGYTF. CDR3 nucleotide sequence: TGTGCCAGCAGCTTCCCTGGACAGAGTTATGGCTACACCTTC.

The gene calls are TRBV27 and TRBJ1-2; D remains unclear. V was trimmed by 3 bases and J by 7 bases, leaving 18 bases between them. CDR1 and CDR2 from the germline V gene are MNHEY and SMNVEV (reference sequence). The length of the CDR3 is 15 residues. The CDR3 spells CASSFFPPKGFGYTF. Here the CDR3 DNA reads TGTGCCAGCAGTTTTTTCCCACCAAAAGGGTTTGGCTACACCTTC.

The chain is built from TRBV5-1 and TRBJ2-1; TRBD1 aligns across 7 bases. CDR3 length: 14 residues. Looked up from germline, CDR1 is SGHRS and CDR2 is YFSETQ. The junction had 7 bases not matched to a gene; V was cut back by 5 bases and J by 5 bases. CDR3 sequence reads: CASRGGQTNNEQFF. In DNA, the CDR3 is TGCGCCAGCAGAGGGGGACAGACTAACAATGAGCAGTTCTTC.

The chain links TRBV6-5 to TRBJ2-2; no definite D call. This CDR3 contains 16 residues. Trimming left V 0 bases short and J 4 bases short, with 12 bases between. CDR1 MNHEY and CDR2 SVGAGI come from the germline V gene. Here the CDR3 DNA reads TGTGCCAGCAGTTACTCTCGCGCACCTCTCACCGGGGAGCTGTTTTTT. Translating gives CASSYSRAPLTGELFF.

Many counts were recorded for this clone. This chain's CDR3 is CASSSRDRGRTGELFF. DNA of the CDR3: TGTGCCAGCAGCTCGCGGGACAGGGGGCGAACCGGGGAGCTGTTTTTT. The chain carries TRBV7-8 and TRBJ2-2; 12 bases align to TRBD1. This CDR3 spans 16 amino acids. The V gene end was trimmed by 4 bases and the J gene end by 5 bases; junction bases not matched to a gene: 5. The germline V gene has CDR1 SGHVS and CDR2 FQNEAQ.

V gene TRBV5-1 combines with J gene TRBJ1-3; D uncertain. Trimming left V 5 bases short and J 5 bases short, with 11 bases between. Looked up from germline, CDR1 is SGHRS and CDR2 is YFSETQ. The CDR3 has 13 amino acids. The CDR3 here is CASRGSVRNTIYF. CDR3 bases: TGCGCCAGCAGGGGATCAGTGAGAAACACCATATATTTT.

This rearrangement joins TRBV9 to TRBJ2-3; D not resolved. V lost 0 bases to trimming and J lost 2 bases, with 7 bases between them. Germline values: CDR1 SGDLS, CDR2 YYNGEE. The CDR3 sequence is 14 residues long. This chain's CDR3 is CASSVGVNTDTQYF. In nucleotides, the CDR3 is TGTGCCAGCAGCGTAGGGGTGAACACAGATACGCAGTATTTT.

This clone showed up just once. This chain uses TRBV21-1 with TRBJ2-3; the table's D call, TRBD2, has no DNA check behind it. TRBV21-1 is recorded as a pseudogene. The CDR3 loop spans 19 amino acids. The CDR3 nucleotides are TGTGCCAGCAGCAAAGACAAGCCTAGCGGGAGCGTACCGACAGATACGCAGTATTTT. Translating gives CASSKDKPSGSVPTDTQYF.

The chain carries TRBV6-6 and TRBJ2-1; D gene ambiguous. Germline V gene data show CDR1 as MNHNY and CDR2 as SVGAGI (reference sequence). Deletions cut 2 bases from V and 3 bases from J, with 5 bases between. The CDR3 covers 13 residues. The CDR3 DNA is TGTGCCAGCAGTTACAGGGACTACAATGAGCAGTTCTTC. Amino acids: CASSYRDYNEQFF.

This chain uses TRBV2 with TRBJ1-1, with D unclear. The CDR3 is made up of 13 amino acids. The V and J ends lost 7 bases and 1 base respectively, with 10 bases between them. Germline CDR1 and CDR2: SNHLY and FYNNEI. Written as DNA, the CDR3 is TGTGCCAGCACTAGGACGGAGAACACTGAAGCTTTCTTT. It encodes CASTRTENTEAFF. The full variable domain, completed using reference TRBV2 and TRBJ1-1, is EPEVTQTPSHQVTQMGQEVILRCVPISNHLYFYWYRQILGQKVEFLVSFYNNEISEKSEIFDDQFSVERPDGSNFTLKIRSTKLEDSAMYFCASTRTENTEAFFGQGTRLTVV.

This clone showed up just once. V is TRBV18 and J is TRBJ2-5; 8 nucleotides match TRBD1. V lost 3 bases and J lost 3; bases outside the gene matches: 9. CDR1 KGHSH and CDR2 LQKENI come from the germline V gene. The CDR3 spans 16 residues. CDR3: CASSPTGQGFEETQYF. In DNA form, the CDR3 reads TGTGCCAGCTCACCTACCGGACAGGGATTCGAAGAGACCCAGTACTTC.

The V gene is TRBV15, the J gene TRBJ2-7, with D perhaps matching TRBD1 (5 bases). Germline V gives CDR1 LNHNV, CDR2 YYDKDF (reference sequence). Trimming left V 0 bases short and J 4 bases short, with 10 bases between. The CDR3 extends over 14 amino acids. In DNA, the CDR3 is TGTGCCACCAGCAGAGAGGGGCAGAATTACGAGCAGTACTTC. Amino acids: CATSREGQNYEQYF.

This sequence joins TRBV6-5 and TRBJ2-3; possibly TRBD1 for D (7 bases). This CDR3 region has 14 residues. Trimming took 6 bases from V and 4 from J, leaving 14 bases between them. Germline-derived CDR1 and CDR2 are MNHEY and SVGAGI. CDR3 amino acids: CASRRGTVADTQYF. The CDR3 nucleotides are TGTGCCAGCAGACGCGGGACAGTCGCAGATACGCAGTATTTT.

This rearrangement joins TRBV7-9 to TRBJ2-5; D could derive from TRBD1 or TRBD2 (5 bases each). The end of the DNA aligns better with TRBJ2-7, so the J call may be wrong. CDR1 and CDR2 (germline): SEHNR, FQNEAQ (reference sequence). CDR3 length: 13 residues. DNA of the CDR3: TGTGCCAGCAGCGGGGGACCGGTATACGAGCAGTACTTC. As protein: CASSGGPVYEQYF.

The CDR3 region is CASSVRQGEGEQYF. CDR3 in DNA: TGTGCCAGCAGTGTGCGACAGGGGGAGGGCGAGCAGTACTTC. This chain connects TRBV2 to TRBJ2-7; TRBD1 matches 9 bases. The CDR3 loop spans 14 amino acids. Germline V gene lookup returns CDR1 SNHLY and CDR2 FYNNEI. V was pared by 4 bases and J by 6 bases, with 7 bases of the junction left unmatched.

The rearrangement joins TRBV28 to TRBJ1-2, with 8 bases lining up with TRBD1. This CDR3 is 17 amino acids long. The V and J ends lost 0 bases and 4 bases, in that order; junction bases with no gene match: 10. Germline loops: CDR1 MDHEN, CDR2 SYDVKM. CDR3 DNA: TGTGCCAGCAGTTTATGGGTAGGGGCCCAGGGGGCCTATGGCTACACCTTC. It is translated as CASSLWVGAQGAYGYTF.

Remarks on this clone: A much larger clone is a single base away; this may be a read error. The DNA for the CDR3 is TGTGCCTGGAGTAGCGGACTAGTGGGAGTGGGCGAGCAGTACTTC. It translates to CAWSSGLVGVGEQYF. V gene TRBV30 combines with J gene TRBJ2-7; 7 bases match TRBD2. The V gene's germline CDR1 is GTSNPN and CDR2 SVGIG (reference sequence). Trimming took 2 bases from V and 6 from J; bases not matched to a gene: 13. CDR3 size: 15 residues.

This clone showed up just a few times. Here the CDR3 reads CAWSIGPYGYTF. The CDR3 coding sequence is TGTGCCTGGAGTATAGGCCCCTATGGCTACACCTTC. The chain carries TRBV30 and TRBJ1-2; the D is unclear. V was pared by 2 bases and J by 4 bases, with 8 bases between. This CDR3 has 12 amino acids. Germline values: CDR1 GTSNPN, CDR2 SVGIG (reference sequence). The variable domain in full, with the rest retrieved from reference TRBV30 and TRBJ1-2, is SQTIHQWPATLVQPVGSPLSLECTVEGTSNPNLYWYRQAAGRGLQLLFYSVGIGQISSEVPQNLSASRPQDRQFILSSKKLLLSDSGFYLCAWSIGPYGYTFGSGTRLTVV.

Here the CDR3 DNA reads TGTGCCAGCACCTCAGGTTTTAGCACAGATACGCAGTATTTT. Amino acid sequence: CASTSGFSTDTQYF. The V and J genes are TRBV6-1 and TRBJ2-3; D unclear. The CDR3 has 14 residues. Trimming left V 7 bases short and J 0 bases short, with 11 bases between. In germline, CDR1 is MNHNS, CDR2 SASEGT.

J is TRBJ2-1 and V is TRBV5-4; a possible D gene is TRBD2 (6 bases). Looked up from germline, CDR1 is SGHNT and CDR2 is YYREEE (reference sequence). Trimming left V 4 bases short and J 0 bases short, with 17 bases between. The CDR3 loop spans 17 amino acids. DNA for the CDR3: TGTGCCAGCAGCCCTTTCGTGGGAGGCAACTCCTACAATGAGCAGTTCTTC. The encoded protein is CASSPFVGGNSYNEQFF.

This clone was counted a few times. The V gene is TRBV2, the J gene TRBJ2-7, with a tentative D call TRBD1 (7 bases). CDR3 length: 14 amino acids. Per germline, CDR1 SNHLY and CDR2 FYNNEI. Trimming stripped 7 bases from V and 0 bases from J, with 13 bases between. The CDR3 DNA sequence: TGTGCCAGCAAGGAGGGACAGCACTCCTACGAGCAGTACTTC. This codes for CASKEGQHSYEQYF.

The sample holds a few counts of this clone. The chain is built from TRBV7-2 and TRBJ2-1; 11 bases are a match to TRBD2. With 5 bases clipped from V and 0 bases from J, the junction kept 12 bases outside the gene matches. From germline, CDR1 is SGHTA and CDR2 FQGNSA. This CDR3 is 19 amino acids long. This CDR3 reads CASSLVRLAGRGSYNEQFF. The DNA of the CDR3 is TGTGCCAGCAGCCTAGTCAGACTAGCGGGAAGGGGCTCCTACAATGAGCAGTTCTTC.

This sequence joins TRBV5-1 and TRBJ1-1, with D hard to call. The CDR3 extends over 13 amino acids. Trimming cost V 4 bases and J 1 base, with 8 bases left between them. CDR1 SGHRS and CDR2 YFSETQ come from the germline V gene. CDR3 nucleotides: TGCGCCAGCAGCCCCAGTTGGAACACTGAAGCTTTCTTT. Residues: CASSPSWNTEAFF.

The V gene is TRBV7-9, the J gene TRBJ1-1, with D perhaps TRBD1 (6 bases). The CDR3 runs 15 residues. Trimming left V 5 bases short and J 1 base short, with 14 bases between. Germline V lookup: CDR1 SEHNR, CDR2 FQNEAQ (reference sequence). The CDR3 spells CASSIRTETNTEAFF. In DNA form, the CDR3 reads TGTGCCAGCAGCATCCGGACAGAAACGAACACTGAAGCTTTCTTT.

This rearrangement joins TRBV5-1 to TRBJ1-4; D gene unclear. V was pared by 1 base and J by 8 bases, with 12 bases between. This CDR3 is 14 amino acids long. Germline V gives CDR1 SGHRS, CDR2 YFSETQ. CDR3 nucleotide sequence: TGCGCCAGCAGCTTGCGGACGGCGGGGGAAAAACTGTTTTTT. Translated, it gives CASSLRTAGEKLFF.

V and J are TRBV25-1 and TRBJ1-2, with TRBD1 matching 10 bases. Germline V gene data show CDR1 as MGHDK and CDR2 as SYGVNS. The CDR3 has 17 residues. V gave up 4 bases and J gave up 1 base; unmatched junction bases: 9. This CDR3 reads CASSGTGGAPRNYGYTF. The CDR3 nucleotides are TGTGCCAGCAGTGGGACAGGGGGGGCCCCCCGTAACTATGGCTACACCTTC.